Ten or more counts support the clone carrying this TCR beta chain. This entry is derived from a study of Graves' ophthalmopathy and Graves' hyperthyroidism. Overall study context: Investigators collected peripheral blood at initial diagnosis, before any treatment was given.

Amplification of the TCR beta CDR3 regions used RNA transcripts (as template). Scientists carried out first-round RT-PCR using HTBI primers and then a second-round multiplex PCR. TCRdb recomputed calls from the multiplex PCR reads with MiXCR, one row per CDR3 protein. The data contain about 620,000 distinct CDR3 sequences, approximately 21% of them singletons. The CDR3 is 15 residues long. Per germline, CDR1 DFQATT and CDR2 SNEGSKA (reference sequence). The junction had 10 bases not matched to a gene; V was cut back by 2 bases and J by 5 bases. What was sequenced was peripheral blood. This receptor was taken from a woman between 18 and 30 years old with stable Graves' hyperthyroidism. Some clones in this sample may be carry-over from other donors' samples. The chain has TRBV20-1 and TRBJ2-5; TRBD1 matches at 8 bases. DNA of the CDR3: TGCAGTGCTAGATCCTGGACAGGGCCGGGGGAGACCCAGTACTTC. Its translation is CSARSWTGPGETQYF.